These 13 T cell receptor beta chains came from one sample sequenced in a study of T cells in Graves' hyperthyroidism and ophthalmopathy. From RNA transcripts, TCR beta CDR3 regions were amplified. The TCR CDR3 was amplified in a first-round RT-PCR using the HTBI primer set. TCRdb called the multiplex PCR reads again in MiXCR, with one record for every CDR3 protein. The sample includes about 610,000 distinct CDR3 sequences, around 16% of them seen just once. Sequencing input: blood. The receptors originated from a woman aged 40 to 50 with Graves' ophthalmopathy.

In its sample, this clonotype was seen a few times. The V and J genes are TRBV10-3 and TRBJ1-1; 10 bases match TRBD1. Germline trimming cut 4 bases from V and 2 bases from J; bases unmatched to any gene: 1. The CDR3 sequence is 14 residues long. Germline V lookup: CDR1 ENHRY, CDR2 SYGVKD. The CDR3 here is CAISGDRGNTEAFF. The CDR3 DNA reads as TGTGCCATCAGTGGGGACAGGGGAAACACTGAAGCTTTCTTT.

This clonotype was seen many times. The rearrangement links TRBV5-6 to TRBJ2-7; 9 bases match TRBD1. The CDR3 spans 17 residues. Germline values: CDR1 SGHDT, CDR2 YYEEEE. V trimming: 1 base; J trimming: 5 bases; junction bases outside the gene matches: 13. The CDR3 loop reads CASSLFSRDRAGDEQYF. CDR3 coding DNA: TGTGCCAGCAGCTTGTTTAGTCGGGACAGGGCCGGGGACGAGCAGTACTTC.

CDR3 loop: CASSPNQGGSSDTQYF. The CDR3 nucleotides are TGTGCCAGCTCACCAAACCAGGGGGGGAGTTCAGATACGCAGTATTTT. The chain joins TRBV18 to TRBJ2-3; D tentatively fits TRBD1 or TRBD2 (7 bases each). The CDR3 is made up of 16 amino acids. The V and J ends lost 2 bases and 4 bases respectively, with 16 bases between them. Germline V CDR1 and CDR2: KGHSH, LQKENI.

This clonotype was seen only a few times. CDR3 amino acids: CASSEGVVSTYEQYF. CDR3 sequence (DNA): TGTGCCAGCAGTGAAGGCGTCGTGAGCACCTACGAGCAGTACTTC. The rearrangement uses TRBV25-1 and TRBJ2-7, with D unresolved. Trimming cost V 2 bases and J 2 bases, with 13 bases left between them. The CDR3 is 15 residues long. CDR1 is MGHDK and CDR2 is SYGVNS in the germline V gene.

A few counts support this clonotype. The chain joins TRBV11-2 to TRBJ1-1, with D hard to call. The CDR3 runs 13 residues. Looked up from germline, CDR1 is SGHAT and CDR2 is FQNNGV. V was pared by 4 bases and J by 4 bases, with 10 bases between. The CDR3 loop reads CASSSHPLTEAFF. The CDR3 DNA sequence: TGTGCCAGCAGCTCCCACCCGCTCACTGAAGCTTTCTTT.

The V gene is TRBV9, the J gene TRBJ1-5; D gene unclear. Looked up from germline, CDR1 is SGDLS and CDR2 is YYNGEE. The length of the CDR3 is 14 residues. The V and J ends lost 2 bases and 3 bases respectively, with 9 bases between them. CDR3 sequence (DNA): TGTGCCAGCAGCGTGATGAGTCCCAATCAGCCCCAGCATTTT. Translating it yields CASSVMSPNQPQHF.

This clonotype was seen repeatedly, ten times or more. The rearrangement links TRBV2 to TRBJ2-1; 14 bases fit TRBD2. Germline loops: CDR1 SNHLY, CDR2 FYNNEI. The CDR3 loop spans 15 amino acids. Trimming cost V 6 bases and J 9 bases; bases outside gene matches: 7. CDR3 DNA: TGTGCCAGCAGCGGGACTAGCGGGAGTGGAAGTGAGCAGTTCTTC. This codes for CASSGTSGSGSEQFF.

This chain links TRBV28 with TRBJ1-2; 7 bases map to TRBD1. With 5 bases clipped from V and 5 bases from J, the junction kept 11 bases outside the gene matches. The CDR3 is 15 residues long. CDR1 and CDR2 (germline): MDHEN, SYDVKM. CDR3 residues: CASSLRGGTEYGYTF. The CDR3 region has the DNA TGTGCCAGCAGTCTTCGAGGGGGGACAGAATATGGCTACACCTTC.

This clonotype was observed a few times. The J gene is TRBJ2-7, the V gene TRBV5-1; 9 bases fit TRBD2. In germline, CDR1 is SGHRS, CDR2 YFSETQ. This CDR3 contains 15 residues. Unmatched junction bases numbered 5, after V lost 0 bases and J lost 4 bases. The CDR3 here is CASSLGGLAFYEQYF. DNA for the CDR3: TGCGCCAGCAGCTTGGGGGGACTAGCCTTTTACGAGCAGTACTTC.

The J gene is TRBJ2-6, the V gene TRBV28; 11 bases map to TRBD2. Germline V gene data show CDR1 as MDHEN and CDR2 as SYDVKM. The CDR3 has 17 amino acids. The ends lost 5 bases at V and 2 bases at J; junction bases unmatched: 5. The chain's CDR3 is CASSPTSGTTGANVLTF. Written as DNA, the CDR3 is TGTGCCAGCAGTCCGACTAGCGGGACAACTGGGGCCAACGTCCTGACTTTC.

In regard to this clonotype: A much larger clone lies a single base off, so this may be a read error. Because the CDR3 is missing its conserved closing phenylalanine or tryptophan, this is likely a read error. The chain combines TRBV30 with TRBJ1-1; D remains unclear. The germline V and J ends were trimmed by 3 bases and 4 bases, with 21 bases remaining between them. CDR3 length equals 16 residues. In germline, CDR1 is GTSNPN, CDR2 SVGIG (reference sequence). The CDR3 DNA is TGTGCCTGGAGAAGATACGTGTGGGGAAAAGGCACTGAAGCTTTCCTT. Amino acids: CAWRRYVWGKGTEAFL.

This clonotype was counted ten times or more. In DNA form, the CDR3 reads TGTGCCAGCGCCCGGGACAGGGGCCACGAGCAGTACTTC. Its protein product is CASARDRGHEQYF. This chain uses TRBV27 with TRBJ2-7; 10 nucleotides match TRBD1. This CDR3 region has 13 residues. The J segment lost 5 bases and the V segment lost 8 bases, leaving 6 bases of the junction unmatched. The germline CDR1 and CDR2 sequences are MNHEY and SMNVEV (reference sequence).

There are a few counts of this clonotype. The V gene is TRBV10-3, the J gene TRBJ1-2; D gene uncertain. Germline-derived CDR1 and CDR2 are ENHRY and SYGVKD. The CDR3 extends over 12 amino acids. V lost 4 bases and J 6 bases, leaving 9 bases between the germline ends. This CDR3 reads CAISAGKDGYTF. DNA of the CDR3: TGTGCCATCAGTGCTGGGAAGGATGGCTACACCTTC.